This T cell receptor (beta chain) is drawn from a study of neurological immune-mediated disorders. General study results and limits: No CDR3 amino acid sequences were shared by expanded clones across subjects, suggesting private repertoires in all groups.

Time point denoted: longitudinal time-point 1 (baseline). Synthesis of cDNA was accomplished via 5'RACE employing 10-nucleotide random UMIs. Every sequencing run produced over 160 million TCR-beta sequences that came from 15-18 subjects. TCRdb recomputed calls from the 5' RACE reads with MiXCR, one row per CDR3 protein. Of tens of thousands of distinct CDR3 sequences listed, 12% to 15% are singletons. Germline-derived CDR1 and CDR2 are SGHRS and YFSETQ. The CDR3 consists of 15 residues. The ends were cut back, 0 bases at V and 0 bases at J, with 6 bases in the middle. This clonotype showed up many times. No antigen is known for it.

Material: PBMCs. The sequence came from a female donor with HTLV-1-associated myelopathy (HAM/TSP). The rearrangement uses TRBV5-1 and TRBJ2-2; D gene ambiguous. The CDR3 nucleotides are TGCGCCAGCAGCTTGGCCGTACCGAACACCGGGGAGCTGTTTTTT. As protein: CASSLAVPNTGELFF.